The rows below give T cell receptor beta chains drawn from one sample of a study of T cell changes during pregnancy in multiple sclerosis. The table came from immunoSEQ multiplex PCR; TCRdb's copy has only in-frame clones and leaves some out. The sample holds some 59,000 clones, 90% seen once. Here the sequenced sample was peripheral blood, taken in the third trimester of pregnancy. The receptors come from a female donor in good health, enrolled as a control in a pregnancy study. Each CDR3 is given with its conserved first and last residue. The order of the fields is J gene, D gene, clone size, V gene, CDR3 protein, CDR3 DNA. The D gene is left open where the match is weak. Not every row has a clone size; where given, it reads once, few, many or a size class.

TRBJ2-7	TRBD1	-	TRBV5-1	CASSLGGTGSYEQYF	TGCGCCAGCAGCTTGGGGGGGACAGGATCGTACGAGCAGTACTTC
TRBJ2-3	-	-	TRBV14	CASSQARSRGNTQYF	TGTGCCAGCAGCCAAGCGCGATCCCGGGGGAATACGCAGTATTTT
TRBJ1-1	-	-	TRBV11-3	CASSRGGAEAFF	TGTGCCAGCAGCAGGGGGGGGGCTGAAGCTTTCTTT
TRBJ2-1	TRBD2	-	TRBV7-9	CASSSTLSGIINEQFF	TGTGCCAGCAGCTCCACCTTGAGCGGGATTATCAATGAGCAGTTCTTC
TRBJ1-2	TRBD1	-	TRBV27	CASSGQKRYGYTF	TGTGCCAGCTCGGGACAGAAGCGCTATGGCTACACCTTC
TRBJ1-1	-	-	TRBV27	CASSRGGTSNTEAFF	TGTGCCAGCAGTAGAGGTGGGACATCGAACACTGAAGCTTTCTTT
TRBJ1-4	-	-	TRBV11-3	CASSLDTAGEDEKLFF	TGTGCCAGCAGCTTAGATACAGCAGGGGAAGATGAAAAACTGTTTTTT
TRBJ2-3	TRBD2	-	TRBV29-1	CSAGGGTDTQYF	TGCAGCGCCGGGGGGGGGACAGATACGCAGTATTTT
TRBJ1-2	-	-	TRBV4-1	CASSQGGIRNGYTF	TGCGCCAGCAGCCAAGGCGGGATTCGAAATGGCTACACCTTC
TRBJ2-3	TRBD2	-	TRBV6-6	CASTKGGGTDTQYF	TGTGCCAGCACCAAGGGAGGGGGCACAGATACGCAGTATTTT
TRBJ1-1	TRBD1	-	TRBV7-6	CASSLARQGANTEAFF	TGTGCCAGCAGCTTAGCCCGACAGGGGGCGAACACTGAAGCTTTCTTT
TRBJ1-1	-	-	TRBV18	CASRLHGGNTEAFF	TGTGCCAGTCGTCTTCACGGGGGAAACACTGAAGCTTTCTTT
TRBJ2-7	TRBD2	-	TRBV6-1	CASSDLLTSGIPEQYF	TGTGCCAGCAGTGATTTGTTGACTAGCGGCATCCCCGAGCAGTACTTC
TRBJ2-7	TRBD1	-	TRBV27	CASTRIPGQAPSF	TGTGCCAGCACCCGGATCCCGGGACAGGCCCCTTCCTTC
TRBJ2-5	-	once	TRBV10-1	CASSESGSLQETQYF	TGCGCCAGCAGTGAATCCGGGTCTCTCCAAGAGACCCAGTACTTC
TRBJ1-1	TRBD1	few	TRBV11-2	CATRQGMGTEAFF	TGTGCCACTCGACAGGGAATGGGGACTGAAGCTTTCTTT
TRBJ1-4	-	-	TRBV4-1	CASSQGNGNEKLFF	TGCGCCAGCAGCCAAGGAAACGGTAATGAAAAACTGTTTTTT
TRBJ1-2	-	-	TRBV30	CAWSNPGYGYTF	TGTGCCTGGAGTAACCCAGGGTATGGCTACACCTTC
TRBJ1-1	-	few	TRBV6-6	CASSLSDTEAFF	TGTGCCAGCAGTTTATCTGACACCGAAGCTTTCTTT
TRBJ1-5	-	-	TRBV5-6	CASSWGGAYNQPQHF	TGTGCCAGCAGCTGGGGCGGGGCGTATAATCAGCCCCAGCATTTT
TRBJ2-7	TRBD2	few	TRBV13	CASSSPAGGAFYEQYF	TGTGCCAGCAGCTCTCCAGCGGGGGGAGCTTTCTACGAGCAGTACTTC
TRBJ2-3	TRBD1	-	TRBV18	CASSPLTGGSTDTQYF	TGTGCCAGCTCACCATTAACAGGGGGCTCTACAGATACGCAGTATTTT
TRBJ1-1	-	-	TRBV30	CAWSMGAGEAFF	TGTGCCTGGAGTATGGGGGCTGGTGAAGCTTTCTTT
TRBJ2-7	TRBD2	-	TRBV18	CASSPGTTDLYEQYF	TGTGCCAGCTCACCCGGGACTACCGACCTCTACGAGCAGTACTTC
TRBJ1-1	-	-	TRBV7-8	CASSLVGPPNGRGGTEAFF	TGTGCCAGCAGCTTAGTGGGCCCTCCAAATGGACGAGGGGGCACTGAAGCTTTCTTT
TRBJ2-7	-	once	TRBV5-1	CASSLAGEQYF	TGCGCCAGCAGCTTGGCAGGGGAGCAGTACTTC
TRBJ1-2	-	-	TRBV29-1	CSVGDQGGTNYGYTF	TGCAGCGTTGGCGATCAGGGTGGGACTAACTATGGCTACACCTTC
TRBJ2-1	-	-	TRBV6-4	CANAQGMRQFF	TGTGCCAACGCACAGGGAATGCGGCAGTTCTTC
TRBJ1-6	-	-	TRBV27	CASSLEGDNSPLHF	TGTGCCAGCAGTTTAGAAGGGGATAATTCACCCCTCCACTTT
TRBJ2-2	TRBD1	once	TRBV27	CASSLYGQGGSGELFF	TGTGCCAGCAGTCTATATGGACAGGGGGGCTCTGGGGAGCTGTTTTTT
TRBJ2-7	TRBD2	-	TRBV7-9	CASSSGGGLAGGPVNEQYF	TGTGCCAGCAGCTCCGGCGGAGGACTAGCGGGAGGGCCGGTTAACGAGCAGTACTTC
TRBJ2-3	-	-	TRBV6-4	CASSLREADTQYF	TGTGCCAGCAGCTTACGGGAAGCGGATACGCAGTATTTT
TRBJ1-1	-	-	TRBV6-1	CASSPLLNTEAFF	TGTGCCAGCAGTCCCCTGTTGAACACTGAAGCTTTCTTT
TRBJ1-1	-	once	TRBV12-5	CASGLRLGGEVNTEAFF	TGTGCTAGTGGTTTGCGCCTTGGGGGGGAAGTGAACACTGAAGCTTTCTTT
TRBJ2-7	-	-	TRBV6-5	CASSYSGPGEQYF	TGTGCCAGCAGTTACTCCGGTCCCGGGGAGCAGTACTTC
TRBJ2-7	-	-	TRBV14	CASSQAPGGVYEQYF	TGTGCCAGCAGCCAAGCTCCTGGCGGGGTCTACGAGCAGTACTTC
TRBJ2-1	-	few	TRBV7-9	CASSLVAGLAEQFF	TGTGCCAGCAGCTTAGTTGCAGGGTTAGCTGAGCAGTTCTTC
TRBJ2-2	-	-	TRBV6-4	CASSEQGGTGELFF	TGTGCCAGCAGTGAACAGGGCGGGACCGGGGAGCTGTTTTTT
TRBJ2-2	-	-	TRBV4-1	CASRSIAGTGELFF	TGCGCCAGCAGATCTATCGCCGGTACCGGGGAGCTGTTTTTT
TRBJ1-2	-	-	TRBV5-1	CASSLEPNYGYTF	TGCGCCAGCAGCTTGGAGCCTAACTATGGCTACACCTTC
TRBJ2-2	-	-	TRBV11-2	CASRTIRGNTGELFF	TGTGCCAGCAGGACAATCAGGGGAAACACCGGGGAGCTGTTTTTT
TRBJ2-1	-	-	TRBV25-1	CASSESGGRGSGNEQFF	TGTGCCAGCAGTGAGTCAGGGGGGCGCGGGTCGGGCAATGAGCAGTTCTTC
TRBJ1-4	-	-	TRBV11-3	CASSLVPGGEKLFF	TGTGCCAGCAGCTTAGTTCCGGGAGGGGAAAAACTGTTTTTT
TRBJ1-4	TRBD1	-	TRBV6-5	CASSRTGDWELFF	TGTGCCAGCAGTCGGACAGGGGATTGGGAACTGTTTTTT
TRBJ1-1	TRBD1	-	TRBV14	CASSQIQGAVTNTEAFF	TGTGCCAGCAGCCAAATACAGGGGGCGGTCACGAACACTGAAGCTTTCTTT